The sample holds many counts of the clone carrying this T cell receptor (beta chain). Its antigen is currently unknown. The entry originates in a study of T-cell reconstitution after alpha-beta-depleted transplantation in children. Study findings and constraints: Expanded graft clones, several hundred of them, were reportedly the source of alpha-beta T cells about two months after transplant. Elevated TCRbeta diversity at day 60 was traced, in some patients, to surviving recipient T cells and thymic progenitors. One year post-transplant, T-cell counts and diversity were largely derived from T cells produced anew.

A library of TCRbeta sequences, prepared with unique molecular identifiers, was generated. TCRdb analysed the PCR reads with MiXCR anew, one entry per CDR3 protein. The sample contains some 220,000 distinct CDR3 sequences, 11% of which appear only once. Germline V gives CDR1 SGHAT, CDR2 FQNNGV. Trimming took off 2 bases at V and 2 bases at J, with 10 bases between the two ends. The CDR3 length is 15 residues. This sample comprised PBMCs, obtained before TCRalphabeta/CD19-depleted stem cell transplant. This chain connects TRBV11-2 to TRBJ2-1; D gene uncertain. The sequence was obtained from a child under two years old with acute myeloid leukemia, due to receive a stem cell transplant. The DNA for the CDR3 is TGTGCCAGCAGCTTACTCTTGGACCCCTACAATGAGCAGTTCTTC. It encodes CASSLLLDPYNEQFF.